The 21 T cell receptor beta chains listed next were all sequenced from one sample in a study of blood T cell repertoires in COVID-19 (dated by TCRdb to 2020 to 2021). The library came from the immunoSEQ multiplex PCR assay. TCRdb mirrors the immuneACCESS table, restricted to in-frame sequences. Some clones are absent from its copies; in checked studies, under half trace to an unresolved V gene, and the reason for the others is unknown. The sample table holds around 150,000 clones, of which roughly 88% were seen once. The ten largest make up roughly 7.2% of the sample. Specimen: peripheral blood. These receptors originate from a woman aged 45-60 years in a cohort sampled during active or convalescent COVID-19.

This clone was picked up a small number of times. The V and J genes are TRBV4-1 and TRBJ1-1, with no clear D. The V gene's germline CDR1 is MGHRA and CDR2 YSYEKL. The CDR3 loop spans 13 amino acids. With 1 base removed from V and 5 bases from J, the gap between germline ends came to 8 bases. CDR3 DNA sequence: TGCGCCAGCAGCCAAGTCGCGGTTACTGAAGCTTTCTTT. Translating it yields CASSQVAVTEAFF.

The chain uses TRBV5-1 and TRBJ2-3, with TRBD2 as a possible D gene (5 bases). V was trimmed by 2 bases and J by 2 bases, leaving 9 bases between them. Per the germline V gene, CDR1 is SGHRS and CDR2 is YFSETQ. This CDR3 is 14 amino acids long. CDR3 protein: CASSLGGYTDTQYF. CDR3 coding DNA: TGCGCCAGCAGCTTAGGCGGGTACACAGATACGCAGTATTTT. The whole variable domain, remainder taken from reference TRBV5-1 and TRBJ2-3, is KAGVTQTPRYLIKTRGQQVTLSCSPISGHRSVSWYQQTPGQGLQFLFEYFSETQRNKGNFPGRFSGRQFSNSRSEMNVSTLELGDSALYLCASSLGGYTDTQYFGPGTRLTVL.

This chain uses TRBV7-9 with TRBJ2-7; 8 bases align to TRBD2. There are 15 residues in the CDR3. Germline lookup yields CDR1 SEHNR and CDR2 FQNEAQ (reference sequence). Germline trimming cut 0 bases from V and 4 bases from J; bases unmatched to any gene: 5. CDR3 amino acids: CASSLAASGYYEQYF. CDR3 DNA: TGTGCCAGCAGCTTAGCGGCTAGCGGGTATTACGAGCAGTACTTC.

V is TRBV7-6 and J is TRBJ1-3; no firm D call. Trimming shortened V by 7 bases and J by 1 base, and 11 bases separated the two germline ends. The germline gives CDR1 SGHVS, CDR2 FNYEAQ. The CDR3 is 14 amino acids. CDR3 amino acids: CASKWEASGNTIYF. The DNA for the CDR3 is TGTGCCAGCAAATGGGAGGCTTCTGGAAACACCATATATTTT.

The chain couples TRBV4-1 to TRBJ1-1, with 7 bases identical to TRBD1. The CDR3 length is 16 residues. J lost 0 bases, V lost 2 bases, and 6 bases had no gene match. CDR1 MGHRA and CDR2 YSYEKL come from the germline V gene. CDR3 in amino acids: CASSQFGGGMNTEAFF. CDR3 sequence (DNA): TGCGCCAGCAGCCAATTCGGAGGGGGCATGAACACTGAAGCTTTCTTT.

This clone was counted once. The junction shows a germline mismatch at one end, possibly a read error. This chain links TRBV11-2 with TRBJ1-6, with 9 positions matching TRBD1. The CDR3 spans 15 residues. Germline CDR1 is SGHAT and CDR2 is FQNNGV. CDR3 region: CASSLEGTGSSPLHF. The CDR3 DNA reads TGTGCCAGCAGCCTAGAGGGGACAGGGTCCTCACCCCTCCACTTT.

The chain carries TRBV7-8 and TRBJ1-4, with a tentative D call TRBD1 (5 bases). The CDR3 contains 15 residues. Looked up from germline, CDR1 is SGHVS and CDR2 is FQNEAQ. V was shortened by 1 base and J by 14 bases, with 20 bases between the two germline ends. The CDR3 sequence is CASSLGTNRMGGLFF. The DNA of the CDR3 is TGTGCCAGCAGCTTAGGGACAAATCGGATGGGAGGGCTGTTTTTT.

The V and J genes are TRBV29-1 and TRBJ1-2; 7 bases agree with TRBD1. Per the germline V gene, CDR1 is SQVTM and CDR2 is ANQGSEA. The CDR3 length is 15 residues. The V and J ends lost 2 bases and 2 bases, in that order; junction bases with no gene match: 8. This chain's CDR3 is CSVERMGQKNYGYTF. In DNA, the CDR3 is TGCAGCGTTGAACGAATGGGACAGAAGAACTATGGCTACACCTTC.

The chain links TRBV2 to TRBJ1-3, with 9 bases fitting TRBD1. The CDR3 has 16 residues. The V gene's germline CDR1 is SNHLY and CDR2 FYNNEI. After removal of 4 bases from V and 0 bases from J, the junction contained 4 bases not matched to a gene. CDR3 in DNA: TGTGCCAGCAGTGGTGGGGGACAGGGCTCTGGAAACACCATATATTTT. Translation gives CASSGGGQGSGNTIYF. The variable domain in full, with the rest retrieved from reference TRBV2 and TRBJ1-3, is EPEVTQTPSHQVTQMGQEVILRCVPISNHLYFYWYRQILGQKVEFLVSFYNNEISEKSEIFDDQFSVERPDGSNFTLKIRSTKLEDSAMYFCASSGGGQGSGNTIYFGEGSWLTVV.

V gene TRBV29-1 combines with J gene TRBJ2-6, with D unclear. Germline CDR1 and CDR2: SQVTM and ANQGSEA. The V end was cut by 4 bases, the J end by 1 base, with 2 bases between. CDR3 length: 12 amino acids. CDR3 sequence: CSVASGANVLTF. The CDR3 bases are TGCAGCGTTGCATCTGGGGCCAACGTCCTGACTTTC.

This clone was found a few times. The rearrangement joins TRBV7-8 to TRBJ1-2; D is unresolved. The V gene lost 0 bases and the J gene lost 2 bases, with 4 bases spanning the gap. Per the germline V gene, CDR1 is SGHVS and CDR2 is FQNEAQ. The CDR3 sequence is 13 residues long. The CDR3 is CASSLAANYGYTF. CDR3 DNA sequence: TGTGCCAGCAGCTTAGCAGCGAACTATGGCTACACCTTC. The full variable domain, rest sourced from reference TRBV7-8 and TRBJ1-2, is GAGVSQSPRYKVAKRGQDVALRCDPISGHVSLFWYQQALGQGPEFLTYFQNEAQLDKSGLPSDRFFAERPEGSVSTLKIQRTQQEDSAVYLCASSLAANYGYTFGSGTRLTVV.

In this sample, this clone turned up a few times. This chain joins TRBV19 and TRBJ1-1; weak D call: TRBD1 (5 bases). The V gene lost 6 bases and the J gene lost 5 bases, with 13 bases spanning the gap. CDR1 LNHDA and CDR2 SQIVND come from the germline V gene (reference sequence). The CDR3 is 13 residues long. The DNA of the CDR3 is TGTGCCAGTAGCCGGGAGGGGTGGACTGAAGCTTTCTTT. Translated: CASSREGWTEAFF.

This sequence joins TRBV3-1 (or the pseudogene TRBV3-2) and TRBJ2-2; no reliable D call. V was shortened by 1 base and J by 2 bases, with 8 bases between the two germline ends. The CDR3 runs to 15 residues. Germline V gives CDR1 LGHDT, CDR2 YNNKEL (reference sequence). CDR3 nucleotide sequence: TGTGCCAGCAGCCAAGGCCAGATCAACACCGGGGAGCTGTTTTTT. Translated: CASSQGQINTGELFF.

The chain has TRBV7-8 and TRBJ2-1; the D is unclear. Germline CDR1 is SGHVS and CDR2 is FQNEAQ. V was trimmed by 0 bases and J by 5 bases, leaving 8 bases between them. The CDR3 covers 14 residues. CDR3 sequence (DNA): TGTGCCAGCAGCTTAGCGTGGCCGAACAATGAGCAGTTCTTC. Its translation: CASSLAWPNNEQFF.

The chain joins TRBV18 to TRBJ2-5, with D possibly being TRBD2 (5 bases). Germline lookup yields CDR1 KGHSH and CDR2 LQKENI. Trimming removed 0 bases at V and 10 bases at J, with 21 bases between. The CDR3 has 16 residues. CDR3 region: CASSPPVRGPPGDQYF. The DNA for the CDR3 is TGTGCCAGCTCACCACCGGTCCGAGGGCCTCCCGGGGACCAGTACTTC.

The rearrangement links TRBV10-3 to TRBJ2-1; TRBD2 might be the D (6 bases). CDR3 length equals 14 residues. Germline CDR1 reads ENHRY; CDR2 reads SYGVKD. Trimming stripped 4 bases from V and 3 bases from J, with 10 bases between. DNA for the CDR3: TGTGCCATCAGTGGAGGGACTGGCTACAATGAGCAGTTCTTC. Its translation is CAISGGTGYNEQFF.

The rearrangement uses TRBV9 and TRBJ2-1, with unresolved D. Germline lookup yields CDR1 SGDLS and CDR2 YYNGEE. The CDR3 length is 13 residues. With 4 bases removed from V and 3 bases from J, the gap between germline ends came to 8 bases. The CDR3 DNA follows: TGTGCCAGCAGCCCCAGGATCTACAATGAGCAGTTCTTC. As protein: CASSPRIYNEQFF.

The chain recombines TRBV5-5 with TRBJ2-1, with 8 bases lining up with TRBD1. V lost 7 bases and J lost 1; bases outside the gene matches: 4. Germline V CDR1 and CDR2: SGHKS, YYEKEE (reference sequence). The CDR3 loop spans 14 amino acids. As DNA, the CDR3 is TGTGCCAGCGACAGGGGTGGGTCCTACAATGAGCAGTTCTTC. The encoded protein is CASDRGGSYNEQFF.

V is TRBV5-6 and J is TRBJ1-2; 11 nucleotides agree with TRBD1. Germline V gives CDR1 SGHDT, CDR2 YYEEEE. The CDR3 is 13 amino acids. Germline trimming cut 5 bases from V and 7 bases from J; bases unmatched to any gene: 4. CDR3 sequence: CASRFGTGGGYTF. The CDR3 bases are TGTGCCAGCAGGTTTGGGACAGGGGGTGGCTACACCTTC.

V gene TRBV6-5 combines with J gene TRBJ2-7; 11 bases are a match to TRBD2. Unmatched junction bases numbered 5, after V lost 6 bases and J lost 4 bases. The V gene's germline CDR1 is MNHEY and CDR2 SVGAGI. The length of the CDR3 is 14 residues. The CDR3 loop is CASSRTSGPYEQYF. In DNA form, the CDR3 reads TGTGCCAGCAGCAGGACTAGCGGGCCGTACGAGCAGTACTTC.

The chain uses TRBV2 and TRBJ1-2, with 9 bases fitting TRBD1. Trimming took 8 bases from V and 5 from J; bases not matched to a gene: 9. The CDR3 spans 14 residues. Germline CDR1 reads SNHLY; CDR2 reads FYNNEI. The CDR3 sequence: CASPGTGNMYGYTF. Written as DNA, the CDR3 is TGTGCCAGCCCCGGGACAGGGAACATGTATGGCTACACCTTC. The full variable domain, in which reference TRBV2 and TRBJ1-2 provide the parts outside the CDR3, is EPEVTQTPSHQVTQMGQEVILRCVPISNHLYFYWYRQILGQKVEFLVSFYNNEISEKSEIFDDQFSVERPDGSNFTLKIRSTKLEDSAMYFCASPGTGNMYGYTFGSGTRLTVV.